This TCR beta chain was captured by sequencing in a study of Ad26.COV2.S vaccination and SARS-CoV-2 variants. The treatment here: some 20 received Ad26.COV2.S at low or high dose, single or two shots; 5 received placebo; per-sample allocation not given. Specimens were obtained on day 63 following the first vaccine or placebo injection. Boston hosted the donor, who was an adult aged 18-55 years. The CDR3 length is 14 residues. Trimming left V 4 bases short and J 4 bases short, with 13 bases between. The germline V gene has CDR1 SNHLY and CDR2 FYNNEI. Here immunoSEQ multiplex PCR was the method, and the copy in TCRdb shows in-frame clones only, minus some. The data hold about 680,000 clones, with about 89% observed a single time.

The sample consisted of peripheral blood, taken in a trial of Ad26.COV2.S vaccine versus placebo. The origin of this receptor is a person between 18 and 65 years old who received the Ad26.COV2.S COVID-19 vaccine or a placebo. This chain links TRBV2 with TRBJ1-1; tentatively, D is TRBD1 (5 bases). The CDR3: CASSVEGPSTEAFF. CDR3 DNA sequence: TGTGCCAGCAGTGTTGAGGGGCCCTCCACTGAAGCTTTCTTT.